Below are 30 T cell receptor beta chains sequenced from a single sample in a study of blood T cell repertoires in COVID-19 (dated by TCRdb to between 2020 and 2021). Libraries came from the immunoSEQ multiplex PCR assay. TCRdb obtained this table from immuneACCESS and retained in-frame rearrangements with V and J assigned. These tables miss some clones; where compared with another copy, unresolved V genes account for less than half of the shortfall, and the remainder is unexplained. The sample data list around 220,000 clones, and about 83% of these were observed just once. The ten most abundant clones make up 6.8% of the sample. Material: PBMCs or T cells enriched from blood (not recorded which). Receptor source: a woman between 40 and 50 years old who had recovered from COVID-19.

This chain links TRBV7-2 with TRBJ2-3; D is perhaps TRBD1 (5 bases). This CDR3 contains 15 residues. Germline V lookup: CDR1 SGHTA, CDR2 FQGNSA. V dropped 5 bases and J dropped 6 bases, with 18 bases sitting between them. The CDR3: CASSDTGTLGDTQYF. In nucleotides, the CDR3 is TGTGCCAGCAGCGATACAGGAACCCTCGGGGATACGCAGTATTTT.

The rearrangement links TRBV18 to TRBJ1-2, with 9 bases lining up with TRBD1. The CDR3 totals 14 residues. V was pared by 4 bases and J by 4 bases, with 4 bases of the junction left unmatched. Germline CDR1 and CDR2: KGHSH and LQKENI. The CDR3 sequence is CASSLGQGTYGYTF. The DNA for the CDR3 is TGTGCCAGCTCACTTGGACAGGGGACCTATGGCTACACCTTC.

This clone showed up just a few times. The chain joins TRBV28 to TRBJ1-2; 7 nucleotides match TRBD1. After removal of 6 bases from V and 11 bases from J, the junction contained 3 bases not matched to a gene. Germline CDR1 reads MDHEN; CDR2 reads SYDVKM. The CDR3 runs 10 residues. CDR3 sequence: CASRDRSYTF. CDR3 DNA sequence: TGTGCCAGCAGGGACAGGAGTTACACCTTC.

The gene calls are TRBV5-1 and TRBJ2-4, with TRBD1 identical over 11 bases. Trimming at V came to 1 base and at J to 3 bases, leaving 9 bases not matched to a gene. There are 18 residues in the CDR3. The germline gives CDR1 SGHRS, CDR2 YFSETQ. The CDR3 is CASSLLGQGALSKNIQYF. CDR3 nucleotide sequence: TGCGCCAGCAGCTTGCTCGGACAGGGGGCCCTAAGCAAAAACATTCAGTACTTC.

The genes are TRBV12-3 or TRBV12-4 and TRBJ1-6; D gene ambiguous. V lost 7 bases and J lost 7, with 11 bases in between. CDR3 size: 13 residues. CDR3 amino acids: CASTTRQNSPLHF. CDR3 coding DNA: TGTGCCAGCACCACCCGACAAAATTCACCCCTCCACTTT.

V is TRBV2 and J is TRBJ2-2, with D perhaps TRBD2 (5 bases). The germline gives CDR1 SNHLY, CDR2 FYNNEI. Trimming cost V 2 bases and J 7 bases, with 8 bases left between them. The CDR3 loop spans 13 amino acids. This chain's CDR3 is CASSELRDGELFF. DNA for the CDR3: TGTGCCAGCAGTGAACTGAGGGACGGGGAGCTGTTTTTT.

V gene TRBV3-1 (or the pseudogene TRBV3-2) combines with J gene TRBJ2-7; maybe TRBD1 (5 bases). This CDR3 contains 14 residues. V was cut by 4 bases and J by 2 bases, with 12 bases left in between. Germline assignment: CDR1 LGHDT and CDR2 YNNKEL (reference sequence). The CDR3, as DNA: TGTGCCAGCAGCCCCTGGGGCGTGACCTACGAGCAGTACTTC. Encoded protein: CASSPWGVTYEQYF.

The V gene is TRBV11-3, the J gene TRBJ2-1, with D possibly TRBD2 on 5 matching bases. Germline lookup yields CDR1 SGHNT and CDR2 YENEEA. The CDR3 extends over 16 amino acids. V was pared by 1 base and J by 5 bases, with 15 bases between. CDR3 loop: CASSLVIGGLDNEQFF. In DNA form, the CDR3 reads TGTGCCAGCAGCTTAGTTATTGGCGGGTTAGACAATGAGCAGTTCTTC.

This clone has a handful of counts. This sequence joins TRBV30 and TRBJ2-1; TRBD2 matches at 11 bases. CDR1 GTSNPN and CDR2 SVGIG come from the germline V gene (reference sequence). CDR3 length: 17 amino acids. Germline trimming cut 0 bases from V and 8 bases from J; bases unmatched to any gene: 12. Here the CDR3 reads CAWSVRFWTSGLDEQFF. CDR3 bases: TGTGCCTGGAGTGTACGGTTTTGGACTAGCGGGTTGGATGAGCAGTTCTTC.

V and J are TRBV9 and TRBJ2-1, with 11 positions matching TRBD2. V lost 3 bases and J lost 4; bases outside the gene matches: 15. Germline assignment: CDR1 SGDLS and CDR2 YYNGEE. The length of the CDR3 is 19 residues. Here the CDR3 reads CASSAQLAGGPGGYNEQFF. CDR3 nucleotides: TGTGCCAGCAGCGCGCAGTTAGCGGGAGGGCCGGGGGGTTACAATGAGCAGTTCTTC.

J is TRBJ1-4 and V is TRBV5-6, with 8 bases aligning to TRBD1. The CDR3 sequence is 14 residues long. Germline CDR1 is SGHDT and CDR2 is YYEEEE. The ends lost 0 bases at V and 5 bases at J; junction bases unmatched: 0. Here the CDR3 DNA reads TGTGCCAGCAGCTTGGGGGACAGGAATGAAAAACTGTTTTTT. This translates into CASSLGDRNEKLFF.

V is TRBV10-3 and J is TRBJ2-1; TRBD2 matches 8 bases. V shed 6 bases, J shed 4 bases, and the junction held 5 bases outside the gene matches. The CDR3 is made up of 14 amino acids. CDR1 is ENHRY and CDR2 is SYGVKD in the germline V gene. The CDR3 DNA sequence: TGTGCCATCAGGGTAGCGGGAACGTACAATGAGCAGTTCTTC. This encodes CAIRVAGTYNEQFF.

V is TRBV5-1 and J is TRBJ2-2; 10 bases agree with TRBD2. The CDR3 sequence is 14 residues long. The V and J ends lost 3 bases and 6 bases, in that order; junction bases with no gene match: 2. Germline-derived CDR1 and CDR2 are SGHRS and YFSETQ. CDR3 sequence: CASSSTSGPGELFF. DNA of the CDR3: TGCGCCAGCAGCTCGACTAGCGGGCCCGGGGAGCTGTTTTTT.

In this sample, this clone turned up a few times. The DNA for the CDR3 is TGTGCCAGCAGGCCTACAGGGGGCAGATATACTGAAGCTTTCTTT. As protein: CASRPTGGRYTEAFF. The V call is TRBV28, the J call TRBJ1-1, with 9 bases that match TRBD1. From germline, CDR1 is MDHEN and CDR2 SYDVKM. The CDR3 runs to 15 residues. The V gene end was trimmed by 6 bases and the J gene end by 5 bases; junction bases not matched to a gene: 10.

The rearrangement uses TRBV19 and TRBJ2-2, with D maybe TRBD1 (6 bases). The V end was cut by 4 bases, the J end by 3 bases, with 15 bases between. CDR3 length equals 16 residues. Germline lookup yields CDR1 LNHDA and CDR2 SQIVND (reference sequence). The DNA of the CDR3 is TGTGCCAGTAGTACCGACAGGATTGGGGACACCGGGGAGCTGTTTTTT. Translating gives CASSTDRIGDTGELFF.

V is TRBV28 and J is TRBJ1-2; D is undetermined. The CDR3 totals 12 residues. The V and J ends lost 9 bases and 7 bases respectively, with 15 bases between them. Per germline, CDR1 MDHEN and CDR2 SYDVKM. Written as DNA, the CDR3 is TGTGCCAGTTCTGGAGGGAAGGGTGGCTACACCTTC. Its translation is CASSGGKGGYTF.

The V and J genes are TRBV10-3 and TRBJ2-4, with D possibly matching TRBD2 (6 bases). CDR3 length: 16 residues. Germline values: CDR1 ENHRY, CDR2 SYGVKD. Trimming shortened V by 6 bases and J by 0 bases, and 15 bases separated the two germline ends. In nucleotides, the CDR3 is TGTGCCATCAGAAACTTCACGGGACTAGCCAAAAACATTCAGTACTTC. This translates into CAIRNFTGLAKNIQYF.

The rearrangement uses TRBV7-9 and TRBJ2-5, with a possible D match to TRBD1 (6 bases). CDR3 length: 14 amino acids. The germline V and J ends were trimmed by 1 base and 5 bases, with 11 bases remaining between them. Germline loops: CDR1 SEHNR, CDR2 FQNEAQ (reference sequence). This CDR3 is CASSLVGGIETQYF. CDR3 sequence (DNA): TGTGCCAGCAGCTTAGTAGGGGGAATCGAGACCCAGTACTTC. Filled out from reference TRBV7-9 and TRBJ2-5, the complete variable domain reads DTGVSQNPRHKITKRGQNVTFRCDPISEHNRLYWYRQTLGQGPEFLTYFQNEAQLEKSRLLSDRFSAERPKGSFSTLEIQRTEQGDSAMYLCASSLVGGIETQYFGPGTRLLVL.

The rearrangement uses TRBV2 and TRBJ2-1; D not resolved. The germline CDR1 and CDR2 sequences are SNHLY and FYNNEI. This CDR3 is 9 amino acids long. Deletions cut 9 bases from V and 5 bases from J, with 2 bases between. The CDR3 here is CASNNEQFF. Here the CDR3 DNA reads TGTGCCAGTAACAATGAGCAGTTCTTC.

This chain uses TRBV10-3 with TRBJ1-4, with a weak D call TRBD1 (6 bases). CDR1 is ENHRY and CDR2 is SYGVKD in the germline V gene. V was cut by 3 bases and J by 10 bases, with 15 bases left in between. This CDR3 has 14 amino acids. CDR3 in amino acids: CAISDGGLIGKLFF. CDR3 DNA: TGTGCCATCAGTGACGGGGGGCTAATCGGAAAACTGTTTTTT.

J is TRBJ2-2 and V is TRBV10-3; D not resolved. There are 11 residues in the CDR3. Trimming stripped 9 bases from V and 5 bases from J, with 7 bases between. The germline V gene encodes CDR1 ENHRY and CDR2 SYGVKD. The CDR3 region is CAMPRTGELFF. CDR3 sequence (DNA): TGTGCCATGCCTAGGACCGGGGAGCTGTTTTTT.

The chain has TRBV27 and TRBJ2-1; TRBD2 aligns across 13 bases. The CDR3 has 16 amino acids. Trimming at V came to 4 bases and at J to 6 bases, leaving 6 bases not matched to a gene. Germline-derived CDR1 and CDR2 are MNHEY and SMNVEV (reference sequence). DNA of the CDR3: TGTGCCAGCAGTTCGACTAGCGGGAGGAGTTTCAATGAGCAGTTCTTC. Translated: CASSSTSGRSFNEQFF.

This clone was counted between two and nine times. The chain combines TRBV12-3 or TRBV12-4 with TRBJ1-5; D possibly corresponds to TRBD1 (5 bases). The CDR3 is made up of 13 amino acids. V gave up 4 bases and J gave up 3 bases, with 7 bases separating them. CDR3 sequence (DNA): TGTGCCAGCAGTTGGGGCTTCAATCAGCCCCAGCATTTT. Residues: CASSWGFNQPQHF.

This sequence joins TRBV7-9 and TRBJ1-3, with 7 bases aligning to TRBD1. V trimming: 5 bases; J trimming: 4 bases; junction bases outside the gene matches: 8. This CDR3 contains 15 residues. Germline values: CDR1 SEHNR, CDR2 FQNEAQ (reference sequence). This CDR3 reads CASSAQGVLGNTIYF. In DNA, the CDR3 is TGTGCCAGCAGCGCCCAGGGGGTGTTGGGAAACACCATATATTTT.

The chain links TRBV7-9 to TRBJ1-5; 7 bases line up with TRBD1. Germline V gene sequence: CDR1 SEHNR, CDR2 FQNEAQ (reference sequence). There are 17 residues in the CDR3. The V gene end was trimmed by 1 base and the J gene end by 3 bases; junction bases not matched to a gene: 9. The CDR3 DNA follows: TGTGCCAGCAGCTTAGAGCTGCGAGAGGGGGCCAATCAGCCCCAGCATTTT. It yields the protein CASSLELREGANQPQHF.

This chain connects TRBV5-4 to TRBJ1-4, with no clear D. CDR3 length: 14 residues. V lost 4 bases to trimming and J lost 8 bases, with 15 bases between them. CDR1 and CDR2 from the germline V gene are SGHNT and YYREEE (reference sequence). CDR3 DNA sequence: TGTGCCAGCAGCGACCGGGATGGGCTGGAAAAACTGTTTTTT. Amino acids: CASSDRDGLEKLFF. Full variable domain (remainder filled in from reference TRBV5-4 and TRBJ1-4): ETGVTQSPTHLIKTRGQQVTLRCSSQSGHNTVSWYQQALGQGPQFIFQYYREEENGRGNFPPRFSGLQFPNYSSELNVNALELDDSALYLCASSDRDGLEKLFFGSGTQLSVL.

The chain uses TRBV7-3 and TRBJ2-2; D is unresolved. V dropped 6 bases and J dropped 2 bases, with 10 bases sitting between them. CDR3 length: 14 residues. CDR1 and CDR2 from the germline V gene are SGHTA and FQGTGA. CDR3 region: CASSSAVNTGELFF. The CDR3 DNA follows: TGTGCCAGCAGTTCGGCGGTAAACACCGGGGAGCTGTTTTTT.

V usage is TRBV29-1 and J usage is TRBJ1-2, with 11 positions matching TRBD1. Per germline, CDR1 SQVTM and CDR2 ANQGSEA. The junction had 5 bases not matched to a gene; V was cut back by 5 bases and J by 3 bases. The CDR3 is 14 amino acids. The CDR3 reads CSVLGQGAYYGYTF. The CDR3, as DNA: TGCAGCGTTCTAGGACAGGGGGCTTACTATGGCTACACCTTC.

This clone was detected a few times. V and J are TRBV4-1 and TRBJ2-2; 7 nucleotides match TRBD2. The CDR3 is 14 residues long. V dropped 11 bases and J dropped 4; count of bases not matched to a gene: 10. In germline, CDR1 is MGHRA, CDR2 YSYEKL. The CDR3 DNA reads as TGCGCCGCAAAGACTAGCCGCGGCACCGGGGAGCTGTTTTTT. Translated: CAAKTSRGTGELFF.

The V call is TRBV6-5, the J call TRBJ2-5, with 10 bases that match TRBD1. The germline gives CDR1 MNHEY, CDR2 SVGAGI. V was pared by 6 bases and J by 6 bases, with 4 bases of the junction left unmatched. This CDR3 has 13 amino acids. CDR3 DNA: TGTGCCAGCAGGACAGGGGGCGGAAAGACCCAGTACTTC. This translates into CASRTGGGKTQYF.